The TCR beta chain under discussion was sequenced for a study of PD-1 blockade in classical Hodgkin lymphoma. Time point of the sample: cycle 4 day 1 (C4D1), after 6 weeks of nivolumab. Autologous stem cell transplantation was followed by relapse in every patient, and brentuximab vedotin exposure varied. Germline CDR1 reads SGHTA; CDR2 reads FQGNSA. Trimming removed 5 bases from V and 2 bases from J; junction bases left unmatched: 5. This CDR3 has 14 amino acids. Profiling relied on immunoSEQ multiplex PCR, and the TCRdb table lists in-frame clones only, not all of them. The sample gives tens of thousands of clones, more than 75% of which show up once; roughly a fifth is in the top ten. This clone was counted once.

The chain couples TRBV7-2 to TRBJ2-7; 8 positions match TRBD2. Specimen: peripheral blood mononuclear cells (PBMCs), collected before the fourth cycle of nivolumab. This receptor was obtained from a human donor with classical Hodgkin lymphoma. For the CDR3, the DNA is TGTGCCAGCAGCCGAAAGGGACTAGCCTACGAGCAGTACTTC. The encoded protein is CASSRKGLAYEQYF.